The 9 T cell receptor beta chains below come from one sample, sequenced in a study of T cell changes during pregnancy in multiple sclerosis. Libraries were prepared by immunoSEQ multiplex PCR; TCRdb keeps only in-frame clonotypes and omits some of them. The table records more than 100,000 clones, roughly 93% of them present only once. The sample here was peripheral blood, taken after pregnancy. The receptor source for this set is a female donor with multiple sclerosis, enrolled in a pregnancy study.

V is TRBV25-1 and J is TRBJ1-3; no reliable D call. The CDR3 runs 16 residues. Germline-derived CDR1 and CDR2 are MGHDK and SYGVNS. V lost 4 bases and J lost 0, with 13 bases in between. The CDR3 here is CASSARGPSSGNTIYF. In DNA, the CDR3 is TGTGCCAGCAGTGCACGGGGTCCAAGCTCTGGAAACACCATATATTTT.

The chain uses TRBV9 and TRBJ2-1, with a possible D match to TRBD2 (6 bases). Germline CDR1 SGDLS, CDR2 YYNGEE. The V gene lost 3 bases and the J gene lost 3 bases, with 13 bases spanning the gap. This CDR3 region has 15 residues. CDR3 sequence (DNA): TGTGCCAGCAGCGAAGGATTAGCGGACTACAATGAGCAGTTCTTC. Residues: CASSEGLADYNEQFF.

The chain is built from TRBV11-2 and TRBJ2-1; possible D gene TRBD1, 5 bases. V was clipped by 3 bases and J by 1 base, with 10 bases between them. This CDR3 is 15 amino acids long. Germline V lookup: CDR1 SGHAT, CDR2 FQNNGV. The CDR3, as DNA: TGTGCCAGCAGCTTGATCGGACATTCCTACAATGAGCAGTTCTTC. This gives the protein CASSLIGHSYNEQFF.

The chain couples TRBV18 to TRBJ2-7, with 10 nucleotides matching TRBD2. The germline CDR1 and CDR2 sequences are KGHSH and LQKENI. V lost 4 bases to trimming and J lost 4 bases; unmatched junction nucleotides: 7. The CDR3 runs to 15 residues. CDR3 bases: TGTGCCAGCTCACAGGCTAGCGGGAGTAGGTACGAGCAGTACTTC. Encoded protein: CASSQASGSRYEQYF.

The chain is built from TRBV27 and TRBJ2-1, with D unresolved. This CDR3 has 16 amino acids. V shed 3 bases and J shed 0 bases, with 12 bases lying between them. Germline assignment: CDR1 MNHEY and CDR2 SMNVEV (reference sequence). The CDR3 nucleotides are TGTGCCAGCAGTTTGACGTGGAGCAGCTCCTACAATGAGCAGTTCTTC. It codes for CASSLTWSSSYNEQFF.

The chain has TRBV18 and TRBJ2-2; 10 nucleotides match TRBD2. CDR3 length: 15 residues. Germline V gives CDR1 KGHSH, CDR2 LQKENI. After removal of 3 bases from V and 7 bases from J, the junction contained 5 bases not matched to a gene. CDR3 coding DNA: TGTGCCAGCTCACCCGCTAGCGGGAGAAACGGGGAGCTGTTTTTT. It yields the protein CASSPASGRNGELFF.

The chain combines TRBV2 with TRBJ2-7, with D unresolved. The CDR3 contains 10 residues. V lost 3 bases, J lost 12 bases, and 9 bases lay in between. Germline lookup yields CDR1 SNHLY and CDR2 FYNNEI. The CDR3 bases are TGTGCCAGCAGTGAGGCGGTAACGTACTTC. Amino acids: CASSEAVTYF.

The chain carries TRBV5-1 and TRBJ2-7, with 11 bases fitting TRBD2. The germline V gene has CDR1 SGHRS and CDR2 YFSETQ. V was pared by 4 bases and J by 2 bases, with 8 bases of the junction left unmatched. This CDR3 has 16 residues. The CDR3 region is CASSGVLAGVTYEQYF. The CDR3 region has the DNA TGCGCCAGCAGCGGGGTACTAGCGGGAGTAACCTACGAGCAGTACTTC.

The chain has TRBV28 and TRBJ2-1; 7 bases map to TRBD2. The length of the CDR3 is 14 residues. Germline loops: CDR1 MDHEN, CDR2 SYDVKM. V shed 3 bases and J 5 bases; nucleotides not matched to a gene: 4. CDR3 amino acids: CASSFSGRHNEQFF. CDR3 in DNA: TGTGCCAGCAGTTTTTCCGGGAGGCACAATGAGCAGTTCTTC.